These 15 T cell receptor beta chains came from one sample sequenced in a study of shared clonotypes between healthy human individuals. Cells designated naive CD8 were CD45RO-negative and were positively selected for CCR7, with terminally differentiated effector memory CD45RA+ cells excluded. Here immunoSEQ multiplex PCR was the method, and the copy in TCRdb shows in-frame clones only, minus some. The sample includes about 2.1 million clones, just under 95% of them seen just once. The sequenced sample was naive CD8+ T cells from PBMCs. These receptors were taken from a man younger than 30 in good health. Some clones in this sample may be carry-over from other donors' samples.

This chain connects TRBV6-6 to TRBJ1-2; D is possibly TRBD1 (5 bases). V was pared by 0 bases and J by 2 bases, with 10 bases between. CDR3 size: 15 residues. Germline CDR1 MNHNY, CDR2 SVGAGI (reference sequence). CDR3 DNA: TGTGCCAGCAGTTACTCGGCAGGGCCGAACTATGGCTACACCTTC. It specifies CASSYSAGPNYGYTF.

The chain couples TRBV7-2 to TRBJ2-7; D is uncertain. The V gene lost 5 bases and the J gene lost 3 bases, with 11 bases spanning the gap. Germline V CDR1 and CDR2: SGHTA, FQGNSA. The CDR3 runs to 13 residues. CDR3 region: CASSTLDGYEQYF. For the CDR3, the DNA is TGTGCCAGCAGCACTCTCGACGGCTACGAGCAGTACTTC.

The rearrangement joins TRBV4-1 to TRBJ2-5, with D possibly being TRBD1 (6 bases). Germline V gene lookup returns CDR1 MGHRA and CDR2 YSYEKL. This CDR3 spans 14 amino acids. V lost 3 bases and J 2 bases, leaving 10 bases between the germline ends. The CDR3 is CASSQRTVQETQYF. In DNA form, the CDR3 reads TGCGCCAGCAGCCAGAGGACAGTACAAGAGACCCAGTACTTC.

The rearrangement uses TRBV28 and TRBJ2-7; D gene uncertain. V was cut by 2 bases and J by 4 bases, with 12 bases left in between. The CDR3 is 14 amino acids. Per the germline V gene, CDR1 is MDHEN and CDR2 is SYDVKM. This CDR3 is CASSLITTNYEQYF. The CDR3 DNA is TGTGCCAGCAGTTTAATCACGACAAATTACGAGCAGTACTTC.

A single count supports this clone. The chain recombines TRBV6-5 with TRBJ1-2; D is ambiguous. The CDR3 runs to 13 residues. Trimming shortened V by 2 bases and J by 7 bases, and 11 bases separated the two germline ends. Looked up from germline, CDR1 is MNHEY and CDR2 is SVGAGI. The CDR3 DNA is TGTGCCAGCAGTTACGAGCCAGATAGTGGCTACACCTTC. Encoded protein: CASSYEPDSGYTF.

The J gene is TRBJ2-7, the V gene TRBV7-8, with D perhaps matching TRBD2 (6 bases). Trimming left V 4 bases short and J 2 bases short, with 9 bases between. This CDR3 has 13 amino acids. The germline V gene encodes CDR1 SGHVS and CDR2 FQNEAQ. This chain's CDR3 is CASSYREPYEQYF. The CDR3 DNA follows: TGTGCCAGCAGCTACCGGGAGCCCTACGAGCAGTACTTC.

The chain couples TRBV5-1 to TRBJ2-7; 10 bases align to TRBD2. The CDR3 runs 16 residues. Germline assignment: CDR1 SGHRS and CDR2 YFSETQ. The junction had 5 bases not matched to a gene; V was cut back by 0 bases and J by 2 bases. The CDR3 DNA sequence: TGCGCCAGCAGCTTGGCCCGGACTAGCGGTACCTACGAGCAGTACTTC. Translation: CASSLARTSGTYEQYF. The variable domain in full, with the rest retrieved from reference TRBV5-1 and TRBJ2-7, is KAGVTQTPRYLIKTRGQQVTLSCSPISGHRSVSWYQQTPGQGLQFLFEYFSETQRNKGNFPGRFSGRQFSNSRSEMNVSTLELGDSALYLCASSLARTSGTYEQYFGPGTRLTVT.

A remark on this clone: Other nucleotide sequences from this sample produce the same CDR3. V usage is TRBV27 and J usage is TRBJ2-1, with 9 bases matching TRBD2. Looked up from germline, CDR1 is MNHEY and CDR2 is SMNVEV (reference sequence). Germline trimming cut 5 bases from V and 10 bases from J; bases unmatched to any gene: 3. This CDR3 region has 12 residues. CDR3 bases: TGTGCCAGCAGTCCTCTAGCGGGAGAGCAGTTCTTC. Its protein product is CASSPLAGEQFF.

The chain is built from TRBV5-5 and TRBJ1-2, with unresolved D. V shed 0 bases and J shed 3 bases, with 12 bases lying between them. The CDR3 has 15 residues. CDR1 and CDR2 from the germline V gene are SGHKS and YYEKEE (reference sequence). CDR3 DNA sequence: TGTGCCAGCAGCTTGGGCTGGTCGGCGGACTATGGCTACACCTTC. It encodes CASSLGWSADYGYTF.

The rearrangement joins TRBV2 to TRBJ2-7; D perhaps matches TRBD1 (6 bases). Germline CDR1 SNHLY, CDR2 FYNNEI. Trimming stripped 4 bases from V and 2 bases from J, with 12 bases between. CDR3 length equals 14 residues. CDR3 DNA sequence: TGTGCCAGCAGTGGACAGGTCCCGGCCTACGAGCAGTACTTC. Its translation is CASSGQVPAYEQYF.

The rearrangement joins TRBV6-4 to TRBJ2-1; D assignment may be TRBD1 or TRBD2 (5 bases each). V lost 8 bases to trimming and J lost 4 bases, with 15 bases between them. The CDR3 loop spans 14 amino acids. CDR1 and CDR2 from the germline V gene are MRHNA and SNTAGT. CDR3 loop: CASQRDRGYNEQFF. The CDR3 DNA reads as TGTGCCAGCCAACGGGACCGAGGGTACAATGAGCAGTTCTTC.

The chain uses TRBV2 and TRBJ2-7; 11 bases fit TRBD1. This CDR3 is 16 amino acids long. Losses at the gene ends were 6 bases for V and 7 bases for J; bases not matched to a gene: 14. Germline V lookup: CDR1 SNHLY, CDR2 FYNNEI. This CDR3 reads CASSPGQGAHPREQYF. CDR3 nucleotides: TGTGCCAGCAGCCCAGGACAGGGGGCACACCCTAGGGAGCAGTACTTC.

The chain has TRBV6-6 and TRBJ2-7; 9 nucleotides agree with TRBD2. CDR1 MNHNY and CDR2 SVGAGI come from the germline V gene (reference sequence). The CDR3 loop spans 16 amino acids. V gave up 2 bases and J gave up 2 bases; unmatched junction bases: 7. CDR3 in DNA: TGTGCCAGCAGTTACGAACTAGCGGGTGGCGCCTACGAGCAGTACTTC. It codes for CASSYELAGGAYEQYF.

The genes are TRBV7-8 and TRBJ2-1, with 7 nucleotides matching TRBD2. CDR3 size: 16 residues. Germline loops: CDR1 SGHVS, CDR2 FQNEAQ. V shed 2 bases and J 0 bases; nucleotides not matched to a gene: 4. CDR3 loop: CASSLTSASSYNEQFF. CDR3 DNA sequence: TGTGCCAGCAGCTTAACTAGCGCTAGCTCCTACAATGAGCAGTTCTTC.

This chain links TRBV5-8 with TRBJ1-1, with unresolved D. Trimming stripped 1 base from V and 0 bases from J, with 7 bases between. The CDR3 is made up of 14 amino acids. Germline V gives CDR1 SGHTS, CDR2 YDEGEE. CDR3 residues: CASSLRELNTEAFF. The CDR3 region has the DNA TGTGCCAGCAGCTTGCGGGAACTGAACACTGAAGCTTTCTTT. Based on the CDR3 plus reference TRBV5-8 and TRBJ1-1, the full variable domain is EAGVTQSPTHLIKTRGQQATLRCSPISGHTSVYWYQQALGLGLQFLLWYDEGEERNRGNFPPRFSGRQFPNYSSELNVNALELEDSALYLCASSLRELNTEAFFGQGTRLTVV.